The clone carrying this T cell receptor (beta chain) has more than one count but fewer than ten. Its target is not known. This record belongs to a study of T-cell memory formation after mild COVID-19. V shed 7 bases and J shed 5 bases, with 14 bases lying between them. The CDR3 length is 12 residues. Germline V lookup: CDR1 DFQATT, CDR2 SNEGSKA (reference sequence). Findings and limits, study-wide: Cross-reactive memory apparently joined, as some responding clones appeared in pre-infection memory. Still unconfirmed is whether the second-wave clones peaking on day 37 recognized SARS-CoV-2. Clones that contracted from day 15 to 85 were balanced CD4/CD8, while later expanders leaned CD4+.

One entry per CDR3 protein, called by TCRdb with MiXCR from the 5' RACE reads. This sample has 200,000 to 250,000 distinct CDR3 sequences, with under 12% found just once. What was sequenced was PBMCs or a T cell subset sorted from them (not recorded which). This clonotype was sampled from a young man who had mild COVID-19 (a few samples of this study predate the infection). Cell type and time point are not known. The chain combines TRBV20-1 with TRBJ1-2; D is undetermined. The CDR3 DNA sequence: TGCAGTGTTCCGGGCTTTAATTATGGCTACACCTTC. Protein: CSVPGFNYGYTF.